This note documents a single T cell receptor (beta chain) sequence. Its specificity is not known. The junction departs from germline at one end; a sequencing error may be responsible. Looked up from germline, CDR1 is SGHRS and CDR2 is YFSETQ. This CDR3 has 14 residues. This sample is part of a study of CD8+CD57+ T cells in acquired aplastic anemia. On the study more broadly: Healthy donors averaged about 10 million reads for CD4+ cells. Points from the study as a whole: Overlap between patients and controls comprised roughly 28 CD8+ CDR3 sequences.

TCR beta VDJ and CDR3 profiling used genomic DNA as template. TCRdb fed the reads into MiXCR, producing one record per CDR3 protein. The sample shows about 220,000 distinct CDR3 sequences, approximately 35% of them seen only once. The chain links TRBV5-1 to TRBJ2-2, with D possibly being TRBD1 (6 bases). Sequencing input: sorted CD4+, CD8+, or CD8+CD57+ T cells (not recorded which) from PBMCs. The TCR sequence derives from a human donor in good health, serving as a control. This CDR3 is CAGSLQGNTGELFF. CDR3 coding DNA: TGCGCCGGCAGTCTACAGGGGAACACCGGGGAGCTGTTTTTT.